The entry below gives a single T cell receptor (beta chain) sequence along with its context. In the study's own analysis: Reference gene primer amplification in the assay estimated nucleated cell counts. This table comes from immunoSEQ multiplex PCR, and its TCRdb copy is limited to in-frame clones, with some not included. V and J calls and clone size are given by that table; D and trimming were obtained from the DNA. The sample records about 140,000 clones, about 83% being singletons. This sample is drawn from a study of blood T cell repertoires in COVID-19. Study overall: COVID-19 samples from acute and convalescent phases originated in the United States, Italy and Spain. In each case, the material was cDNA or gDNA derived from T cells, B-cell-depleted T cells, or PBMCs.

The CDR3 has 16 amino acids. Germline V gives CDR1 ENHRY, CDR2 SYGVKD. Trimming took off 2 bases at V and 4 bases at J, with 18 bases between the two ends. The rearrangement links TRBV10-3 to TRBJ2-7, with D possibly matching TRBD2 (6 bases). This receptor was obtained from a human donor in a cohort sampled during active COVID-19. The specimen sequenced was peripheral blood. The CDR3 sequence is CAISEGISGIFYEQYF. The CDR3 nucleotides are TGTGCCATCAGTGAGGGTATTAGCGGAATTTTTTACGAGCAGTACTTC.